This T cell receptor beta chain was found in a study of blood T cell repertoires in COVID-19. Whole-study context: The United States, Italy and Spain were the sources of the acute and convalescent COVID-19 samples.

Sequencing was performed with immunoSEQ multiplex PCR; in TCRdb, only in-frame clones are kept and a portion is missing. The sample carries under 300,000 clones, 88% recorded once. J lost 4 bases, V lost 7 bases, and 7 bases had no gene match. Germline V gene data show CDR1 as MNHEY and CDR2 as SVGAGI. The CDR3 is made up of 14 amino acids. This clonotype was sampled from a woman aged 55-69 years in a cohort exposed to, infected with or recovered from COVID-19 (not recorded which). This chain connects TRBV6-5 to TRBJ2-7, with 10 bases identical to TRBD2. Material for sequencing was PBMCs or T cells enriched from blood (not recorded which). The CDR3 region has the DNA TGTGCCAGCAATTCCCCTAGCGGGGGTTACGAGCAGTACTTC. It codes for CASNSPSGGYEQYF.